This passage covers 18 T cell receptor beta chains from one sample sequenced in a study of chemoradiotherapy in HPV16-positive cancers. The assay was immunoSEQ multiplex PCR, and TCRdb's table has in-frame clones only and misses some. The sample lists approximately 1,900 clones; approximately 94% were seen once. Sequenced material: tumor tissue, taken from a patient who underwent chemoradiotherapy. The source is a human donor with HPV-associated anogenital cancer.

The chain links TRBV7-9 to TRBJ1-5, with a tentative D call TRBD1 (5 bases). This CDR3 is 14 amino acids long. Between the trimmed V and J ends, which lost 5 bases and 7 bases, there was a span of 15 bases. Germline lookup yields CDR1 SEHNR and CDR2 FQNEAQ (reference sequence). The CDR3 region has the DNA TGTGCCAGCAGCGGGGTGGGGGGAGACCAGCCCCAGCATTTT. As protein: CASSGVGGDQPQHF. Full variable domain (rest looked up from reference TRBV7-9 and TRBJ1-5): DTGVSQNPRHKITKRGQNVTFRCDPISEHNRLYWYRQTLGQGPEFLTYFQNEAQLEKSRLLSDRFSAERPKGSFSTLEIQRTEQGDSAMYLCASSGVGGDQPQHFGDGTRLSIL.

The CDR3 DNA follows: TGTGCCAGCTCACCACGGGACGGGGCGAACGAGCAGTACTTC. It codes for CASSPRDGANEQYF. The chain joins TRBV18 to TRBJ2-7; D assignment may be TRBD1 or TRBD2 (5 bases each). CDR3 length: 14 residues. Trimming took off 1 base at V and 5 bases at J, with 12 bases between the two ends. Germline CDR1 KGHSH, CDR2 LQKENI.

This chain connects TRBV19 to TRBJ1-5, with 7 bases lining up with TRBD1. V was clipped by 5 bases and J by 0 bases; unmatched bases: 16. Germline V gene lookup returns CDR1 LNHDA and CDR2 SQIVND (reference sequence). The CDR3 sequence is 19 residues long. This CDR3 is CASSAIPGQPPYSNQPQHF. In DNA, the CDR3 is TGTGCCAGTAGTGCTATTCCGGGACAGCCACCTTATAGCAATCAGCCCCAGCATTTT.

This chain uses TRBV4-2 with TRBJ2-1; maybe TRBD2 (5 bases). The germline V and J ends were trimmed by 0 bases and 0 bases, with 15 bases remaining between them. Germline-derived CDR1 and CDR2 are LGHNA and YNFKEQ. CDR3 length equals 18 residues. DNA for the CDR3: TGTGCCAGCAGCCAAGATGAAGGAGGAGGTTCCTCCTACAATGAGCAGTTCTTC. Encoded protein: CASSQDEGGGSSYNEQFF.

The V call is TRBV28, the J call TRBJ1-1; D gene uncertain. The CDR3 covers 15 residues. V was pared by 5 bases and J by 5 bases, with 18 bases between. The germline gives CDR1 MDHEN, CDR2 SYDVKM. CDR3 amino acids: CASSPSKDGGTEAFF. The CDR3 region has the DNA TGTGCCAGCAGTCCCTCCAAGGACGGTGGGACTGAAGCTTTCTTT.

CDR3 region: CASSQRLAGLYNEQFF. CDR3 bases: TGTGCCAGCAGCCAAAGACTAGCGGGGCTGTACAATGAGCAGTTCTTC. The chain couples TRBV14 to TRBJ2-1, with 11 bases that match TRBD2. The V gene end was trimmed by 2 bases and the J gene end by 4 bases; junction bases not matched to a gene: 4. The CDR3 sequence is 16 residues long. The germline gives CDR1 SGHDN, CDR2 FVKESK.

The chain combines TRBV29-1 with TRBJ2-5; TRBD1 might be the D (5 bases). CDR1 and CDR2 (germline): SQVTM, ANQGSEA. The CDR3 is 13 residues long. The ends were cut back, 6 bases at V and 3 bases at J, with 14 bases in the middle. The CDR3 is CSVQRGIEETQYF. The CDR3 nucleotides read TGCAGCGTACAAAGGGGAATTGAAGAGACCCAGTACTTC.

V is TRBV6-1 and J is TRBJ1-5; no reliable D call. The CDR3 has 14 amino acids. V dropped 3 bases and J dropped 1 base, with 7 bases sitting between them. Germline V gene lookup returns CDR1 MNHNS and CDR2 SASEGT. The CDR3 here is CASSEFGSNQPQHF. CDR3 nucleotide sequence: TGTGCCAGCAGTGAGTTTGGCAGCAATCAGCCCCAGCATTTT.

V and J are TRBV14 and TRBJ1-1; the match to TRBD1 covers 9 bases. After removal of 6 bases from V and 8 bases from J, the junction contained 7 bases not matched to a gene. Germline assignment: CDR1 SGHDN and CDR2 FVKESK. CDR3 length: 13 residues. This CDR3 reads CASRYRQGGEAFF. In DNA form, the CDR3 reads TGTGCCAGCAGATATAGACAGGGGGGAGAAGCTTTCTTT. Looking up the rest from reference TRBV14 and TRBJ1-1 gives the full variable domain: EAGVTQFPSHSVIEKGQTVTLRCDPISGHDNLYWYRRVMGKEIKFLLHFVKESKQDESGMPNNRFLAERTGGTYSTLKVQPAELEDSGVYFCASRYRQGGEAFFGQGTRLTVV.

The rearrangement links TRBV29-1 to TRBJ1-4; D is unclear. V was pared by 8 bases and J by 8 bases, with 18 bases between. The CDR3 spans 13 residues. Germline-derived CDR1 and CDR2 are SQVTM and ANQGSEA. In DNA, the CDR3 is TGCAGCTTCACGTCGGGTCTTGGGGAAAAACTGTTTTTT. Translation gives CSFTSGLGEKLFF.

V gene TRBV10-1 combines with J gene TRBJ1-1, with unresolved D. V gave up 10 bases and J gave up 1 base, with 25 bases separating them. Per the germline V gene, CDR1 is WNHNN and CDR2 is SYGVQD (reference sequence). This CDR3 has 17 residues. The CDR3 is CAMRSYGEMAANTEAFF. DNA of the CDR3: TGCGCCATGCGGTCCTATGGCGAAATGGCCGCGAACACTGAAGCTTTCTTT.

The chain employs TRBV7-9 and TRBJ2-3; TRBD2 matches 11 bases. The ends lost 1 base at V and 14 bases at J; junction bases unmatched: 2. The CDR3 sequence is 12 residues long. Per germline, CDR1 SEHNR and CDR2 FQNEAQ (reference sequence). CDR3 region: CASSLGSGGAYF. The CDR3 nucleotides are TGTGCCAGCAGCTTAGGTAGCGGGGGGGCGTATTTT.

The rearrangement uses TRBV2 and TRBJ2-5, with TRBD1 as a possible D gene (6 bases). Per the germline V gene, CDR1 is SNHLY and CDR2 is FYNNEI. V gave up 4 bases and J gave up 5 bases, with 11 bases separating them. The CDR3 runs to 13 residues. As DNA, the CDR3 is TGTGCCAGCAGTGGGAACAGGGAGGAGACCCAGTACTTC. Encoded protein: CASSGNREETQYF.

This sequence joins TRBV5-6 and TRBJ2-1; D is perhaps TRBD2 (5 bases). CDR1 and CDR2 from the germline V gene are SGHDT and YYEEEE. The CDR3 has 14 amino acids. V lost 5 bases and J lost 9, with 18 bases in between. The CDR3 DNA reads TGTGCCAGCAGGGGCGGGCGTGGGATGGGTGAGCAGTTCTTC. As protein: CASRGGRGMGEQFF.

V usage is TRBV19 and J usage is TRBJ2-7; D not certain. Trimming shortened V by 2 bases and J by 3 bases, and 8 bases separated the two germline ends. CDR1 is LNHDA, CDR2 SQIVND, per germline (reference sequence). The CDR3 length is 13 residues. This CDR3 reads CASSITGSYEQYF. The CDR3, as DNA: TGTGCCAGTAGTATAACGGGCAGCTACGAGCAGTACTTC.

V gene TRBV5-4 combines with J gene TRBJ2-3, with D perhaps being TRBD1 or TRBD2 (5 bases each). This CDR3 spans 15 amino acids. Deletions cut 4 bases from V and 8 bases from J, with 20 bases between. Germline V gene lookup returns CDR1 SGHNT and CDR2 YYREEE (reference sequence). CDR3 DNA: TGTGCCAGCAGCCCAGGGACGGAAAGATCGGGTACGCAGTATTTT. Amino acid sequence: CASSPGTERSGTQYF.

The J gene is TRBJ2-7, the V gene TRBV6-6, with 11 bases identical to TRBD1. From germline, CDR1 is MNHNY and CDR2 SVGAGI (reference sequence). J gave up 2 bases and V 5 bases, and 5 bases lay outside the gene matches. The CDR3 is 15 amino acids. CDR3 in DNA: TGTGCCAGCAGTCCCCGGGGACAGGGGGCCTACGAGCAGTACTTC. It yields the protein CASSPRGQGAYEQYF.

This chain uses TRBV5-1 with TRBJ2-7, with 8 bases identical to TRBD2. Germline trimming cut 2 bases from V and 0 bases from J; bases unmatched to any gene: 1. Germline V gene data show CDR1 as SGHRS and CDR2 as YFSETQ. This CDR3 has 14 residues. The CDR3 DNA reads as TGCGCCAGCAGCTTAGCGGGGGCCTCCTACGAGCAGTACTTC. Translating it yields CASSLAGASYEQYF.